Sequencing of this T cell receptor (beta chain) was carried out in a study of CD8 T cells in Susac syndrome. Overall study: Sequenced Susac syndrome patients included more than 5 with active disease and 8 or 9 who were in remission.

TEMRA cells were enriched by FACS, while CD8+ and CD4+ T cells were obtained through a negative isolation that was performed magnetically. Per the germline V gene, CDR1 is KGHSH and CDR2 is LQKENI. The CDR3 runs to 15 residues. V dropped 3 bases and J dropped 0 bases, with 9 bases sitting between them. Reverse transcription used roughly 0.45 to 1 ug RNA and random hexamers. The authors amplified TCR beta CDR3 across 54 Vbeta and 13 Jbeta using immunoSEQ multiplex PCR. TCRdb analysed the immunoSEQ multiplex PCR reads with MiXCR anew, one entry per CDR3 protein. The sample comprises under 200,000 distinct CDR3 sequences, approximately 95% of which are singletons, and around 0.13% rests with the top ten. This clonotype is a singleton in its sample.

The sequence derives from a human donor with Susac syndrome. The sequencing input was CD4+ T cells from PBMCs. The V and J genes are TRBV18 and TRBJ2-1; no clear D. The CDR3 DNA sequence: TGTGCCAGCTCACCCCGGGTAGTCTCCTACAATGAGCAGTTCTTC. The encoded protein is CASSPRVVSYNEQFF.